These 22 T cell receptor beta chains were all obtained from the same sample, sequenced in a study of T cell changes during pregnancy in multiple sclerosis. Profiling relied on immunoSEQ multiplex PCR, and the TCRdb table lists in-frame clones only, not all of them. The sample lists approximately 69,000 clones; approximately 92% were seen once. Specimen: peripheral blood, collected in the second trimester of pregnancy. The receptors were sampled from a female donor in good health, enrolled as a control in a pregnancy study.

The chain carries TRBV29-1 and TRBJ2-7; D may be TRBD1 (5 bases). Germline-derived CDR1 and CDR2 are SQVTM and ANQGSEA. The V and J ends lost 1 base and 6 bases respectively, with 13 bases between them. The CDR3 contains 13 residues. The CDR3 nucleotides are TGCAGCGTTGAAGTTCGGCAGGGCATCGAGCAGTACTTC. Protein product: CSVEVRQGIEQYF.

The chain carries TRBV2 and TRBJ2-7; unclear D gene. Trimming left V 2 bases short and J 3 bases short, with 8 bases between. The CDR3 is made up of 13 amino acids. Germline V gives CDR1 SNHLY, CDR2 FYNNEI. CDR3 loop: CASSELVLYEQYF. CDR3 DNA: TGTGCCAGCAGTGAACTAGTCCTCTACGAGCAGTACTTC.

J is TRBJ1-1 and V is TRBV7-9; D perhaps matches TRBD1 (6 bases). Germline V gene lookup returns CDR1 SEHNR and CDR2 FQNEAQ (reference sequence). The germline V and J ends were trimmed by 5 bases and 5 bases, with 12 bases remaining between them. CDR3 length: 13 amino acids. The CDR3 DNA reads TGTGCCAGCAGCGCAGCAGGGGTTACTGAAGCTTTCTTT. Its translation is CASSAAGVTEAFF.

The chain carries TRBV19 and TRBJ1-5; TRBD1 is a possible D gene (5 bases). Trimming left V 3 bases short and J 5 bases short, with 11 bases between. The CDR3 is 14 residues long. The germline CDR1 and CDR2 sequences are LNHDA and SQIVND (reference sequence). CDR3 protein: CASSIQGPDQPQHF. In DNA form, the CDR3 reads TGTGCCAGTAGTATTCAGGGTCCGGATCAGCCCCAGCATTTT.

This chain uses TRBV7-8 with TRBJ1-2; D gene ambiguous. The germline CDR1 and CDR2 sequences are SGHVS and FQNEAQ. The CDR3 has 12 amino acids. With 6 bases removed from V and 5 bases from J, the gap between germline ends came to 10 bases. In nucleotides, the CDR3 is TGTGCCAGCAGTCGGGGTTGGTATGGCTACACCTTC. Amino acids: CASSRGWYGYTF. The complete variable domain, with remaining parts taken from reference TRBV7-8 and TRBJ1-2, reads GAGVSQSPRYKVAKRGQDVALRCDPISGHVSLFWYQQALGQGPEFLTYFQNEAQLDKSGLPSDRFFAERPEGSVSTLKIQRTQQEDSAVYLCASSRGWYGYTFGSGTRLTVV.

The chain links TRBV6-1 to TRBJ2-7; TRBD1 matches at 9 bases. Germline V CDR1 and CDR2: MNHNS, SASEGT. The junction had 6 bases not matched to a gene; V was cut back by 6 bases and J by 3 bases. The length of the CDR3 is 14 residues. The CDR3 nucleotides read TGTGCCAGCAGGAGGGGACAGGGAGACTACGAGCAGTACTTC. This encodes CASRRGQGDYEQYF.

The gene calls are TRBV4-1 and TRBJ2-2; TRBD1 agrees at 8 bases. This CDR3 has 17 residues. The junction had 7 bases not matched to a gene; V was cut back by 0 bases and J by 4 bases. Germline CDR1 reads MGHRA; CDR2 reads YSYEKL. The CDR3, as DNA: TGCGCCAGCAGCCAAGATGTAAGCAGGGGGCTCACCGGGGAGCTGTTTTTT. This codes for CASSQDVSRGLTGELFF.

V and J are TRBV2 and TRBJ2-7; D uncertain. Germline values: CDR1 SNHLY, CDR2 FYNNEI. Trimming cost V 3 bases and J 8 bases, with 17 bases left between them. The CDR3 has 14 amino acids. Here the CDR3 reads CASSERPAATQQYF. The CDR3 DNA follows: TGTGCCAGCAGTGAGAGGCCAGCCGCTACACAGCAGTACTTC.

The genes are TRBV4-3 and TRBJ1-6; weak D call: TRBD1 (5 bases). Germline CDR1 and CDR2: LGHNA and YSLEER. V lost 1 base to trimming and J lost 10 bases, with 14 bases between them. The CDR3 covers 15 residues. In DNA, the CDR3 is TGCGCCAGCAGCCAAGTCTTGGAGGGGACCTCACCCCTCCACTTT. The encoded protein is CASSQVLEGTSPLHF.

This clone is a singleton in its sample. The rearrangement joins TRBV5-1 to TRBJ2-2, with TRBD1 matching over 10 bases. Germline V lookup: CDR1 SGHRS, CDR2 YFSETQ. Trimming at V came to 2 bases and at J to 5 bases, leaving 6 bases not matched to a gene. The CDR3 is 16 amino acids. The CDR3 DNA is TGCGCCAGCAGCTTCGGACAGGGGGGGGTGACCGGGGAGCTGTTTTTT. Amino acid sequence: CASSFGQGGVTGELFF.

The CDR3 nucleotides are TGTGCCAGCAGTTTGACAGGGTTTAATGAAAAACTGTTTTTT. It yields the protein CASSLTGFNEKLFF. The V call is TRBV2, the J call TRBJ1-4; 7 bases are shared with TRBD1. V was clipped by 5 bases and J by 4 bases; unmatched bases: 4. Germline CDR1 and CDR2: SNHLY and FYNNEI. CDR3 length equals 14 residues. The whole variable domain, filled in from reference TRBV2 and TRBJ1-4, reads EPEVTQTPSHQVTQMGQEVILRCVPISNHLYFYWYRQILGQKVEFLVSFYNNEISEKSEIFDDQFSVERPDGSNFTLKIRSTKLEDSAMYFCASSLTGFNEKLFFGSGTQLSVL.

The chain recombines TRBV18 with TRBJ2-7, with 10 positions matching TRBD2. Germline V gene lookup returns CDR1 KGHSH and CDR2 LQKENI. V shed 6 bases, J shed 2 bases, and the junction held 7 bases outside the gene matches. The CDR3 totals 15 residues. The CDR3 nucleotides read TGTGCCAGCTCTGAGAGCGGGGGGGGTACCTACGAGCAGTACTTC. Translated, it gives CASSESGGGTYEQYF.

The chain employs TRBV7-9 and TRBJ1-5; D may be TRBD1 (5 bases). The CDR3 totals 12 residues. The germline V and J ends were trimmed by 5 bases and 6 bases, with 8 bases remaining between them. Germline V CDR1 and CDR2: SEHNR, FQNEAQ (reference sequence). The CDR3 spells CASSSRVQPQHF. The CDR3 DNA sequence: TGTGCCAGCAGCAGCAGGGTTCAGCCCCAGCATTTT.

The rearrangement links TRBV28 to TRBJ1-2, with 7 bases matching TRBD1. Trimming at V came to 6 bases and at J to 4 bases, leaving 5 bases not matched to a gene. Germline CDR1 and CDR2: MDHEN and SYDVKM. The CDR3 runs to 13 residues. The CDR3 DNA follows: TGTGCCAGCAGGAGACAGGGAGGCTATGGCTACACCTTC. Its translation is CASRRQGGYGYTF.

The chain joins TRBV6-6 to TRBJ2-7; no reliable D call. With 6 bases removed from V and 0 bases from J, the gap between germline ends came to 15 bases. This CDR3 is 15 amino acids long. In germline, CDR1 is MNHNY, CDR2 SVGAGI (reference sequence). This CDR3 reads CASRSPADPSYEQYF. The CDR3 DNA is TGTGCCAGCAGGTCCCCGGCGGATCCCTCCTACGAGCAGTACTTC.

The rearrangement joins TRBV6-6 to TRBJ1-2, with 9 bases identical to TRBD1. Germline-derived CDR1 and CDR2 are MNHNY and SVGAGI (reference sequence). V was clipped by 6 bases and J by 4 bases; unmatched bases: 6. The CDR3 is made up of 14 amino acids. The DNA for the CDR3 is TGTGCCAGCAGCCCCCGGGACAGGGTCTATGGCTACACCTTC. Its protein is CASSPRDRVYGYTF.

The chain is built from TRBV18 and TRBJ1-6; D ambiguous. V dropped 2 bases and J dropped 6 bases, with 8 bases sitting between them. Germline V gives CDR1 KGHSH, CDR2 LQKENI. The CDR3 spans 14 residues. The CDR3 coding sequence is TGTGCCAGCTCACCAGAGACAAGTAATTCACCCCTCCACTTT. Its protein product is CASSPETSNSPLHF.

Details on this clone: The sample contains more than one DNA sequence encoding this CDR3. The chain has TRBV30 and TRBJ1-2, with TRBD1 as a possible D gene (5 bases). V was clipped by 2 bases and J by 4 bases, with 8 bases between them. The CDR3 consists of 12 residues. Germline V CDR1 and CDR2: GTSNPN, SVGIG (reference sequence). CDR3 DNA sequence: TGTGCCTGGAGTCCCGACAGCTATGGCTACACCTTC. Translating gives CAWSPDSYGYTF.

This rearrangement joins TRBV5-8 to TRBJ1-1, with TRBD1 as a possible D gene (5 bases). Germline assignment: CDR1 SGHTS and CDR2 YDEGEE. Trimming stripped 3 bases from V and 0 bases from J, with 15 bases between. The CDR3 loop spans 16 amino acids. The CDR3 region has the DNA TGTGCCAGCAGCTCAGGTAGACAGCTCGTGAACACTGAAGCTTTCTTT. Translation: CASSSGRQLVNTEAFF.

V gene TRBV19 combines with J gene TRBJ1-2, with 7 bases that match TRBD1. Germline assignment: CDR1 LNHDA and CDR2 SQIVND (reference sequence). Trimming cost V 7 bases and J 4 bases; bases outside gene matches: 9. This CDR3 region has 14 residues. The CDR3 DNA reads TGTGCCAGTACCGTTACTCCAGGGGGCTATGGCTACACCTTC. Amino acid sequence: CASTVTPGGYGYTF.

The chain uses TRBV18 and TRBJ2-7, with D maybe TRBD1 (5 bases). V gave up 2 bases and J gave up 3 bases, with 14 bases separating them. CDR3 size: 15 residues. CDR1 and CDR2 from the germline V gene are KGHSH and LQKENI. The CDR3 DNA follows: TGTGCCAGCTCACCAAGGGAAAGGGGATACTACGAGCAGTACTTC. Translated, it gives CASSPRERGYYEQYF.

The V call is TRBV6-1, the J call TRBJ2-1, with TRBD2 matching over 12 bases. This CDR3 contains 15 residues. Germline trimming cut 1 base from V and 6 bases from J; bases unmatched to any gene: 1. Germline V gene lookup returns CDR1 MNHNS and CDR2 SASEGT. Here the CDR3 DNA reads TGTGCCAGCAGTGAAGGGACTAGCGGGATCAATGAGCAGTTCTTC. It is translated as CASSEGTSGINEQFF.